These 22 T cell receptor beta chains were all obtained from the same sample, sequenced in a study of blood T cell repertoires in COVID-19. Profiling relied on immunoSEQ multiplex PCR, and the TCRdb table lists in-frame clones only, not all of them. The sample has some 510,000 clones; 85% to 90% are singletons. The specimen was PBMCs or T cells enriched from blood (not recorded which). The receptors originated from a woman aged 40 to 50 who had recovered from COVID-19.

In this sample, this clone turned up once. This chain uses TRBV5-8 with TRBJ1-4; 7 nucleotides line up with TRBD1. With V trimmed by 2 bases and J by 5 bases, 6 bases remained unmatched. The CDR3 is 15 amino acids. Germline V gene sequence: CDR1 SGHTS, CDR2 YDEGEE. The CDR3: CASSFTGARNEKLFF. In nucleotides, the CDR3 is TGTGCCAGCAGCTTCACAGGGGCCAGGAATGAAAAACTGTTTTTT.

The rearrangement joins TRBV7-2 to TRBJ1-1; D may be TRBD1 (6 bases). This CDR3 has 15 residues. Trimming shortened V by 3 bases and J by 1 base, and 12 bases separated the two germline ends. Per the germline V gene, CDR1 is SGHTA and CDR2 is FQGNSA. As DNA, the CDR3 is TGTGCCAGCAGCTTCAGGGGTGGAGGGAACACTGAAGCTTTCTTT. This gives the protein CASSFRGGGNTEAFF.

This chain joins TRBV10-3 and TRBJ2-2; the D gene is possibly TRBD2 (7 bases). This CDR3 contains 17 residues. The V and J ends lost 3 bases and 0 bases respectively, with 14 bases between them. Germline CDR1 reads ENHRY; CDR2 reads SYGVKD. The CDR3 nucleotides read TGTGCCATCAGTGACCCGATGGGGGGGCCGAACACCGGGGAGCTGTTTTTT. Its protein is CAISDPMGGPNTGELFF.

The chain joins TRBV10-3 to TRBJ2-7, with 16 bases aligning to TRBD2. The germline gives CDR1 ENHRY, CDR2 SYGVKD. The V segment lost 10 bases and the J segment 1 base; nucleotides outside the gene matches: 7. This CDR3 comprises 16 residues. The CDR3 DNA reads as TGTGCCACCGGGGGACTAGCGGGAGGGCCTTCCTACGAGCAGTACTTC. This codes for CATGGLAGGPSYEQYF.

The rearrangement uses TRBV5-1 and TRBJ2-7; possible D gene TRBD1, 6 bases. CDR3 size: 13 residues. Germline V lookup: CDR1 SGHRS, CDR2 YFSETQ. The V end lost 4 bases, the J end lost 2 bases, and 10 bases lay between the germline ends. CDR3: CASSHGQTYEQYF. In DNA form, the CDR3 reads TGCGCCAGCAGCCACGGACAGACCTACGAGCAGTACTTC.

This clone was detected only a few times. V and J are TRBV11-3 and TRBJ2-1; TRBD2 aligns across 10 bases. This CDR3 has 16 amino acids. V was pared by 5 bases and J by 8 bases, with 12 bases of the junction left unmatched. The germline V gene encodes CDR1 SGHNT and CDR2 YENEEA. The CDR3 sequence: CASSLDALAGVDEQFF. CDR3 nucleotide sequence: TGTGCCAGCAGCCTCGACGCCCTAGCGGGAGTCGATGAGCAGTTCTTC.

The CDR3 region is CASSVPGQGHNEQFF. The CDR3 nucleotides read TGTGCCAGCAGCGTACCGGGACAGGGACACAATGAGCAGTTCTTC. This chain connects TRBV25-1 to TRBJ2-1, with 9 bases identical to TRBD1. The CDR3 consists of 15 residues. The germline gives CDR1 MGHDK, CDR2 SYGVNS. V was clipped by 6 bases and J by 5 bases; unmatched bases: 8.

The chain joins TRBV4-1 to TRBJ2-7; D is uncertain. With 6 bases removed from V and 4 bases from J, the gap between germline ends came to 13 bases. The germline V gene encodes CDR1 MGHRA and CDR2 YSYEKL. The CDR3 covers 13 residues. The CDR3: CASSLEYLYEQYF. CDR3 sequence (DNA): TGCGCCAGCAGTCTGGAGTATCTGTACGAGCAGTACTTC.

This chain joins TRBV21-1 and TRBJ1-6; the table calls TRBD1, which could not be checked here. TRBV21-1 is deemed a pseudogene. This CDR3 comprises 16 residues. Written as DNA, the CDR3 is TGTGCCAGCAGCAAAGGTGGACAGGGTTTTCAATCACCCCTCCACTTT. This translates into CASSKGGQGFQSPLHF.

The chain has TRBV5-4 and TRBJ2-7; perhaps TRBD2 as D (5 bases). V was shortened by 2 bases and J by 3 bases, with 12 bases between the two germline ends. The CDR3 is made up of 14 amino acids. Germline values: CDR1 SGHNT, CDR2 YYREEE (reference sequence). DNA of the CDR3: TGTGCCAGCAGCTTAGGTAGTCGGGACTACGAGCAGTACTTC. This sequence encodes CASSLGSRDYEQYF.

This rearrangement joins TRBV21-1 to TRBJ2-1; TRBD2, the table's D call, lacks a check against the DNA. TRBV21-1 is listed as a pseudogene. There are 20 residues in the CDR3. CDR3 coding DNA: TGTGCCAGCAGCAAAGGAAAGGAACTAGCGGGAGTCCTCCTTAAACATGAGCAGTTCTTC. It yields the protein CASSKGKELAGVLLKHEQFF.

V and J are TRBV7-9 and TRBJ2-1; 13 bases are a match to TRBD2. V gave up 6 bases and J gave up 9 bases; unmatched junction bases: 8. CDR3 length: 15 amino acids. Per germline, CDR1 SEHNR and CDR2 FQNEAQ (reference sequence). The CDR3 reads CASRQTSGRSAEQFF. As DNA, the CDR3 is TGTGCCAGCAGACAGACTAGCGGGAGGTCGGCTGAGCAGTTCTTC.

This chain links TRBV2 with TRBJ2-7; 10 bases map to TRBD1. The CDR3 loop spans 15 amino acids. Germline CDR1 SNHLY, CDR2 FYNNEI. The trim removed 7 bases at V and 2 bases at J, leaving 8 bases unmatched. CDR3 sequence reads: CASKKDRGTAYEQYF. The DNA for the CDR3 is TGTGCCAGCAAGAAGGACAGGGGGACAGCCTACGAGCAGTACTTC.

This clone was counted once. The CDR3 nucleotides are TGTGCCAGTAGTATAGATCCTTACTCTGGAAACACCATATATTTT. Amino acid sequence: CASSIDPYSGNTIYF. The chain couples TRBV19 to TRBJ1-3, with D unclear. Germline values: CDR1 LNHDA, CDR2 SQIVND (reference sequence). Trimming stripped 0 bases from V and 0 bases from J, with 6 bases between. The CDR3 is 15 amino acids.

The chain employs TRBV3-1 (or the pseudogene TRBV3-2) and TRBJ2-4; TRBD2 aligns across 12 bases. Germline V gene lookup returns CDR1 LGHDT and CDR2 YNNKEL (reference sequence). This CDR3 has 14 residues. The ends lost 4 bases at V and 6 bases at J; junction bases unmatched: 1. The CDR3 reads CASSRGLAGNIQYF. CDR3 in DNA: TGTGCCAGCAGCCGGGGACTAGCGGGAAACATTCAGTACTTC.

This chain connects TRBV2 to TRBJ1-3; D might be TRBD1 (6 bases). V was clipped by 6 bases and J by 4 bases, with 22 bases between them. Looked up from germline, CDR1 is SNHLY and CDR2 is FYNNEI. The CDR3 is made up of 17 amino acids. The CDR3 is CASRARGIISDGNTIYF. The DNA for the CDR3 is TGTGCCAGCAGGGCAAGGGGGATAATAAGTGACGGAAACACCATATATTTT.

The CDR3 DNA sequence: TGTGCCAGCAGTTACTCGAATGGGGGCGCCTACGAGCAGTACTTC. Amino acid sequence: CASSYSNGGAYEQYF. The genes are TRBV6-5 and TRBJ2-7; a possible D gene is TRBD1 (6 bases). CDR3 length: 15 amino acids. Trimming took 0 bases from V and 2 from J, leaving 11 bases between them. Germline lookup yields CDR1 MNHEY and CDR2 SVGAGI.

The CDR3, as DNA: TGTGCCAGTAGCAATACCAATTACGGGAGGACTGAAGCTTTCTTT. Translated: CASSNTNYGRTEAFF. V gene TRBV19 combines with J gene TRBJ1-1; D ambiguous. Germline CDR1 LNHDA, CDR2 SQIVND (reference sequence). The V gene lost 6 bases and the J gene lost 5 bases, with 19 bases spanning the gap. The CDR3 loop spans 15 amino acids.

The count of this clone is one. The chain couples TRBV27 to TRBJ2-5; tentative D call: TRBD2 (5 bases). V lost 5 bases, J lost 5 bases, and 18 bases lay in between. The germline V gene encodes CDR1 MNHEY and CDR2 SMNVEV (reference sequence). The length of the CDR3 is 15 residues. The CDR3 region is CASSPRETRRETQYF. CDR3 nucleotide sequence: TGTGCCAGCAGTCCGAGGGAGACACGACGGGAGACCCAGTACTTC.

The J gene is TRBJ1-2, the V gene TRBV25-1; perhaps TRBD1 as D (5 bases). This CDR3 contains 15 residues. Trimming left V 1 base short and J 4 bases short, with 13 bases between. The V gene's germline CDR1 is MGHDK and CDR2 SYGVNS. The CDR3 here is CASSEFGARSYGYTF. The CDR3 region has the DNA TGTGCCAGCAGTGAATTTGGGGCTCGTTCCTATGGCTACACCTTC.

This clone was counted once. V and J are TRBV4-1 and TRBJ2-1; D not resolved. Trimming took off 0 bases at V and 7 bases at J, with 16 bases between the two ends. The CDR3 is 16 amino acids. CDR1 and CDR2 from the germline V gene are MGHRA and YSYEKL. The CDR3 DNA reads as TGCGCCAGCAGCCAAGAACAGCTTTCCCTTGGGAATGAGCAGTTCTTC. It codes for CASSQEQLSLGNEQFF.

The chain is built from TRBV6-5 and TRBJ2-1; 11 nucleotides line up with TRBD1. The junction had 9 bases not matched to a gene; V was cut back by 6 bases and J by 11 bases. The CDR3 covers 14 residues. Germline V gene lookup returns CDR1 MNHEY and CDR2 SVGAGI. This CDR3 reads CASSPGQGALQQFF. The CDR3 nucleotides are TGTGCCAGCAGCCCAGGACAGGGGGCGCTTCAGCAGTTCTTC.